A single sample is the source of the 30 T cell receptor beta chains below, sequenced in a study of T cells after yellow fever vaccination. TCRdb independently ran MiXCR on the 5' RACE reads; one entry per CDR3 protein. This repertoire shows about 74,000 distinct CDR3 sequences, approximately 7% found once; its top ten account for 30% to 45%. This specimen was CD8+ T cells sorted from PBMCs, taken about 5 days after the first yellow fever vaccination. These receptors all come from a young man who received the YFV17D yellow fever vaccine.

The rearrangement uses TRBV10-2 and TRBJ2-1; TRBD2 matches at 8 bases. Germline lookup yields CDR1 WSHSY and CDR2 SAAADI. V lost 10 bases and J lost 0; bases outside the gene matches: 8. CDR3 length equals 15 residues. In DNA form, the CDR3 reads TGCGCCACCTCACCCGGGGGGGCCTCCTACAATGAGCAGTTCTTC. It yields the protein CATSPGGASYNEQFF.

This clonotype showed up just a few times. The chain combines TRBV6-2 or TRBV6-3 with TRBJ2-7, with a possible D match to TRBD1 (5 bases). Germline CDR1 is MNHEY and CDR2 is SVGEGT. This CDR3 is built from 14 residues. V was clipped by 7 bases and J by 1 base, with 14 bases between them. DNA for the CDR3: TGTGCCAGCAAAAGAACCACAGGTTCCTACGAGCAGTACGTC. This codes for CASKRTTGSYEQYV.

CDR3 nucleotides: TGTGCCAGCAGGGGCCAAGGGTGGCTAAAAGAGACCCAGTACTTC. This encodes CASRGQGWLKETQYF. The genes are TRBV2 and TRBJ2-5; D not resolved. Looked up from germline, CDR1 is SNHLY and CDR2 is FYNNEI. There are 15 residues in the CDR3. V shed 6 bases and J shed 3 bases, with 17 bases lying between them.

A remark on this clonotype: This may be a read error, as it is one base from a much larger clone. CDR3 region: CASSLVHPEAFF. The CDR3 coding sequence is TGTGCCAGCAGCTTAGTCCATCCTGAAGCTTTCTTT. The V gene is TRBV7-9, the J gene TRBJ1-1, with no clear D. The CDR3 is 12 amino acids. With 1 base removed from V and 6 bases from J, the gap between germline ends came to 6 bases. Germline assignment: CDR1 SEHNR and CDR2 FQNEAQ (reference sequence). Full variable domain (remainder filled in from reference TRBV7-9 and TRBJ1-1): DTGVSQNPRHKITKRGQNVTFRCDPISEHNRLYWYRQTLGQGPEFLTYFQNEAQLEKSRLLSDRFSAERPKGSFSTLEIQRTEQGDSAMYLCASSLVHPEAFFGQGTRLTVV.

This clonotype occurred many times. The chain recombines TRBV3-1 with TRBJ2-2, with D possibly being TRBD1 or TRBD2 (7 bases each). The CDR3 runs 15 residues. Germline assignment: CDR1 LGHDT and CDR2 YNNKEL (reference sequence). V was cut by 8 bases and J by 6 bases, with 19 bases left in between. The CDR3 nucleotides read TGTGCCAGCGGGACTAAATTACAGGGGCCCGGGGAGCTGTTTTTT. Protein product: CASGTKLQGPGELFF.

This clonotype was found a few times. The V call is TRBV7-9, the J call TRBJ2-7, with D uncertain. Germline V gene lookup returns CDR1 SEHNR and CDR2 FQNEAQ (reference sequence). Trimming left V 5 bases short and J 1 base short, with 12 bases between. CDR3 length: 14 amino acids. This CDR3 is CASSRITVSYEQYF. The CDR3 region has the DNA TGTGCCAGCAGCCGAATTACAGTTTCCTACGAGCAGTACTTC. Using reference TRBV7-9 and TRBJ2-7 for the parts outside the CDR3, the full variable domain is DTGVSQNPRHKITKRGQNVTFRCDPISEHNRLYWYRQTLGQGPEFLTYFQNEAQLEKSRLLSDRFSAERPKGSFSTLEIQRTEQGDSAMYLCASSRITVSYEQYFGPGTRLTVT.

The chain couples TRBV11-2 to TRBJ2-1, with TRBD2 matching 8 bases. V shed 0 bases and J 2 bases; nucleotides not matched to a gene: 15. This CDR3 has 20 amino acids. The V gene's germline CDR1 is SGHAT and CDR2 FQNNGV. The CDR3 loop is CASSLDAGGIPRFAYNEQFF. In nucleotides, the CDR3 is TGTGCCAGCAGCTTAGATGCGGGGGGAATACCCCGGTTTGCCTACAATGAGCAGTTCTTC.

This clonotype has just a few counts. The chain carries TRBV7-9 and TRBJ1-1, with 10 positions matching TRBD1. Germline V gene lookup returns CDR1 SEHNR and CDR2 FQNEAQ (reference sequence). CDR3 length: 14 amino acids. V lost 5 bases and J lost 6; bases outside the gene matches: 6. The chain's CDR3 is CASSLGTGVPEAFF. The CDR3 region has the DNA TGTGCCAGCAGCCTTGGGACAGGGGTCCCTGAAGCTTTCTTT.

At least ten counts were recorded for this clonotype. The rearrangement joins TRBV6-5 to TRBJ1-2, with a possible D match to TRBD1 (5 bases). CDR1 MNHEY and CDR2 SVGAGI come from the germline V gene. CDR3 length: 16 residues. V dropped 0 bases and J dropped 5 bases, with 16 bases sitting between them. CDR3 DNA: TGTGCCAGCAGTTACTCTTTGGCAGGGAGTTTGTATGGCTACACCTTC. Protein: CASSYSLAGSLYGYTF.

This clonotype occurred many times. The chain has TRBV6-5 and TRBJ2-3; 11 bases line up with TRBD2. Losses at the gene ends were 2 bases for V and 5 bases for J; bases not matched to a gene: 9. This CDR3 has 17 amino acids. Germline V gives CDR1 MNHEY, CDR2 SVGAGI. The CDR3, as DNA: TGTGCCAGCAGTTACGAGCCTGGCCTAGCGGGGGGAGATACGCAGTATTTT. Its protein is CASSYEPGLAGGDTQYF.

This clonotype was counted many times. CDR3 coding DNA: TGTGCCAGCAGCTTAATGGGAGGCGAGCAGTTCTTC. Translating gives CASSLMGGEQFF. The V call is TRBV11-2, the J call TRBJ2-1; D might be TRBD2 (6 bases). Germline CDR1 is SGHAT and CDR2 is FQNNGV. V lost 2 bases, J lost 10 bases, and 9 bases lay in between. The CDR3 runs 12 residues.

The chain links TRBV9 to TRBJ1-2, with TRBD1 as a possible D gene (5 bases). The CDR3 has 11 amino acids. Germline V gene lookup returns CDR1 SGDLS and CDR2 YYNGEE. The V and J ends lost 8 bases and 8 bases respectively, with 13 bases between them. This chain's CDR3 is CASGALSGYTF. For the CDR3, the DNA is TGTGCCAGTGGGGCCCTCTCGGGCTACACCTTC.

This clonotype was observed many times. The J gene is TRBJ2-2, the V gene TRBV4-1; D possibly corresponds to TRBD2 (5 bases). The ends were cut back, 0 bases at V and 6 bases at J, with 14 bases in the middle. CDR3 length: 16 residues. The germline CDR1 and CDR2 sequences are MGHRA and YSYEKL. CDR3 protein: CASSQDPGRGAGELFF. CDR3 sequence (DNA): TGCGCCAGCAGCCAAGACCCGGGGAGAGGAGCCGGGGAGCTGTTTTTT.

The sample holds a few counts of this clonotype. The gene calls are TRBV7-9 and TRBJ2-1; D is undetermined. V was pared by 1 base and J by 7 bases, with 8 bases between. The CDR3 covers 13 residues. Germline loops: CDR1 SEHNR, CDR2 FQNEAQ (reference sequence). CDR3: CASSLGTLNEQFF. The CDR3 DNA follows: TGTGCCAGCAGCTTAGGCACATTAAATGAGCAGTTCTTC.

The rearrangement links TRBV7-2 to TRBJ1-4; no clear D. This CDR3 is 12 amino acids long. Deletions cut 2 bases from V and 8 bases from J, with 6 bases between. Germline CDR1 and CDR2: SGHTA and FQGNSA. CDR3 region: CASSLNQEKLFF. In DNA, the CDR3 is TGTGCCAGCAGCTTAAATCAGGAAAAACTGTTTTTT.

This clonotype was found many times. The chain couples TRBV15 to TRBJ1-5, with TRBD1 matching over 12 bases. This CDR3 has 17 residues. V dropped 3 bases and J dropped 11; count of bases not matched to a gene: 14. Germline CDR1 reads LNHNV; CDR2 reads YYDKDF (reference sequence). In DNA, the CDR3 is TGTGCCACCAGCAGCGGACCCCGGGACAGGGGGCCGCGAACCCAGCATTTT. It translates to CATSSGPRDRGPRTQHF.

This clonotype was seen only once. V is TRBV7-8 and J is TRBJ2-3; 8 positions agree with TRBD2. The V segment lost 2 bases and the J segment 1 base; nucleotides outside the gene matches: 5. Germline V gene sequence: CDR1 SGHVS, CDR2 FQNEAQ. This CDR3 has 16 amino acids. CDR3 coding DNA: TGTGCCAGCAGCTTACAAACAGCGGGGGGCACAGATACGCAGTATTTT. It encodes CASSLQTAGGTDTQYF.

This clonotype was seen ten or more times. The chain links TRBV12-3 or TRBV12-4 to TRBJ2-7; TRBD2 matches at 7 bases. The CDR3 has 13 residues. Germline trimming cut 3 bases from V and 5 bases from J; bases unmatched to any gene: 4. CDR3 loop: CASSLAGVHEQYF. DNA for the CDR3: TGTGCCAGCAGTTTGGCGGGGGTCCACGAGCAGTACTTC.

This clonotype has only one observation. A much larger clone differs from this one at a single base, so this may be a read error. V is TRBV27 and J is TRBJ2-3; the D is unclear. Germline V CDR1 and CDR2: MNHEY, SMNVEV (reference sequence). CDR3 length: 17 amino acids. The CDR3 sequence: CSSSFSGRLLSTDTQYF. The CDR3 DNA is TGTTCCAGCAGTTTCTCCGGCAGGCTCCTTAGCACAGATACGCAGTATTTT.

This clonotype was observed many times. The DNA for the CDR3 is TGTGCCAGCAGTCACCCGGGACGCCCTAACACTGAAGCTTTCTTT. Translation gives CASSHPGRPNTEAFF. This sequence joins TRBV12-3 or TRBV12-4 and TRBJ1-1; D possibly corresponds to TRBD1 (5 bases). Trimming stripped 5 bases from V and 2 bases from J, with 15 bases between. This CDR3 region has 15 residues.

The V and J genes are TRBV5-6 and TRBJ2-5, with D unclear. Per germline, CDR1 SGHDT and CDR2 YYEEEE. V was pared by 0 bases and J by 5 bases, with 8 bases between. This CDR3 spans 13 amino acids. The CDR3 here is CASSLVDEETQYF. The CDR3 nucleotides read TGTGCCAGCAGCTTGGTGGATGAGGAGACCCAGTACTTC.

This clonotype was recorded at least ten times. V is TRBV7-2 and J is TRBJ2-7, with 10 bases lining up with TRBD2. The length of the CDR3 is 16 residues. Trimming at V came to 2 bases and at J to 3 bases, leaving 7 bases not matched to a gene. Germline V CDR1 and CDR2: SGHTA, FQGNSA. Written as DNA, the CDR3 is TGTGCCAGCAGCTTAAGAGGGACTAGCGCGGTCTACGAGCAGTACTTC. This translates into CASSLRGTSAVYEQYF.

CDR3 sequence: CASSLDVPNTQYF. The CDR3 bases are TGTGCCAGCAGTCTGGACGTTCCAAATACGCAGTATTTT. This chain uses TRBV6-2 or TRBV6-3 with TRBJ2-3, with D unresolved. Germline loops: CDR1 MNHEY, CDR2 SVGEGT. The CDR3 runs to 13 residues. Trimming removed 5 bases at V and 7 bases at J, with 13 bases between.

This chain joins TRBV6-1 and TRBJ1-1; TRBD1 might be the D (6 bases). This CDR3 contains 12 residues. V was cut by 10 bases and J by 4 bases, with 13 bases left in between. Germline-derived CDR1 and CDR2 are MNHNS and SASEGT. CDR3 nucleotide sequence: TGTGCCAACCAACAGGGAAGCACTGAAGCTTTCTTT. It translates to CANQQGSTEAFF.

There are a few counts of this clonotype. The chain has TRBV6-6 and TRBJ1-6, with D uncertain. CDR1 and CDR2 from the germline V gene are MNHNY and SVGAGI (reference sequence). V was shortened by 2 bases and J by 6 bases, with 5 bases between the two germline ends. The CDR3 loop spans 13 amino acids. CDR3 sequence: CASSYVSNSPLHF. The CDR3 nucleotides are TGTGCCAGCAGTTACGTCAGTAATTCACCCCTCCACTTT.

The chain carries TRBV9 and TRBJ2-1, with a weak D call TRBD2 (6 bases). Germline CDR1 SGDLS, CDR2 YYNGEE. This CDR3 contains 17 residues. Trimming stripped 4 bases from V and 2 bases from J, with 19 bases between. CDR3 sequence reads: CASSQTFSWGAYNEQFF. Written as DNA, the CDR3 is TGTGCCAGCAGCCAAACTTTTAGCTGGGGGGCCTACAATGAGCAGTTCTTC.

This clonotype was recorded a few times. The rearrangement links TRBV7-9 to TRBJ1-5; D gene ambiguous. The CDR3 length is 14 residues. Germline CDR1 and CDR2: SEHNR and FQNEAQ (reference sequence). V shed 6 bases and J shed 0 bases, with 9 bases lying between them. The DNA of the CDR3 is TGTGCCAGCAGTCATCCGTATAGCAATCAGCCCCAGCATTTT. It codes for CASSHPYSNQPQHF.

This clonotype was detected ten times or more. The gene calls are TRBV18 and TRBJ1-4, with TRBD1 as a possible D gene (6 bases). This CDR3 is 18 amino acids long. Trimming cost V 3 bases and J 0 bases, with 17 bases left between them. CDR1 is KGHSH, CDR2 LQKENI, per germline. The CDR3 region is CASSPSVGGVATNEKLFF. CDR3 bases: TGTGCCAGCTCACCCTCGGTGGGGGGCGTCGCAACTAATGAAAAACTGTTTTTT.

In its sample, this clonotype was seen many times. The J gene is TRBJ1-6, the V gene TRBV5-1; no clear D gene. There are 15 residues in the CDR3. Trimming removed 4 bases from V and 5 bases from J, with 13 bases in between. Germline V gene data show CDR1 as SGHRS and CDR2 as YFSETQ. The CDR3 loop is CASSLIGRDNSPLHF. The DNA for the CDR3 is TGCGCCAGCAGCCTAATCGGGCGAGATAATTCACCCCTCCACTTT.

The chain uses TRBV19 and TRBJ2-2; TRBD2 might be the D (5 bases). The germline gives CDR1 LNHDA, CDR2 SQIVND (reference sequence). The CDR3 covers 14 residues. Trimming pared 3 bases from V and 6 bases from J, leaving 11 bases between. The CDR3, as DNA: TGTGCCAGTAGTATCGGGCTAGCTTCCGGGGAGCTGTTTTTT. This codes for CASSIGLASGELFF.